This is a list of T cell receptor beta chains from one sample in a study of blood T cell repertoires in COVID-19. The data were produced by immunoSEQ multiplex PCR, yet TCRdb's version contains in-frame clones alone and is incomplete. The sample contains under 85,000 clones, around 91% of which appear only once. The sample comprised peripheral blood. These receptors were taken from a man between 65 and 80 years old with active or convalescent COVID-19. Both conserved end residues are part of each CDR3. A D gene is named only where the DNA matches it firmly. For some rows the clone size is stated as once, few or many, or as a class when expanded; others skip it.

TRBV7-2,TRBJ1-3,once,NA,CASSFRQGSSGNTIYF,TGTGCCAGCAGCTTTAGGCAGGGAAGCTCTGGAAACACCATATATTTT
TRBV3-1/TRBV3-2,TRBJ1-5,NA,TRBD1,CASSQGVRDREVQPQHF,TGTGCCAGCAGCCAAGGTGTTAGGGACAGGGAGGTCCAGCCCCAGCATTTT
TRBV11-2,TRBJ1-2,NA,NA,CASSLGVPSNYGYTF,TGTGCCAGCAGCTTAGGAGTGCCTTCGAACTATGGCTACACCTTC
TRBV7-2,TRBJ1-1,once,TRBD1,CASSSGGTRDSVKAFF,TGTGCCAGCAGCTCCGGCGGGACACGGGACAGCGTTAAAGCTTTCTTT
TRBV29-1,TRBJ2-7,NA,TRBD2,CSVAGGVYEQYF,TGCAGCGTGGCCGGGGGGGTGTACGAGCAGTACTTC
TRBV5-4,TRBJ2-7,NA,TRBD1,CASSSARDRGGAGQYF,TGTGCCAGCAGCTCGGCCCGGGACAGGGGCGGGGCAGGGCAGTACTTC
TRBV29-1,TRBJ1-1,NA,NA,CSVVRGWGRTEAFF,TGCAGCGTTGTTCGGGGTTGGGGGCGGACTGAAGCTTTCTTT
TRBV7-9,TRBJ2-1,NA,NA,CASTLRGGRDEQFF,TGTGCCAGCACCCTTAGGGGGGGCCGCGATGAGCAGTTCTTC
TRBV3-1/TRBV3-2,TRBJ1-2,NA,NA,CASSHLTGLGGYTF,TGTGCCAGCAGCCACCTTACAGGGTTAGGAGGCTACACCTTC
TRBV6-5,TRBJ1-5,NA,TRBD1,CASSLGTGTRNQPQHF,TGTGCCAGCAGTTTAGGGACAGGGACGAGGAATCAGCCCCAGCATTTT
TRBV19,TRBJ1-2,NA,NA,CASSISDSNYGYTF,TGTGCCAGTAGTATCAGTGACAGTAACTATGGCTACACCTTC
TRBV6-5,TRBJ2-1,NA,NA,CASSFRGTRYNEQFF,TGTGCCAGCAGTTTCCGCGGGACCCGTTACAATGAGCAGTTCTTC
TRBV5-5,TRBJ1-1,NA,NA,CASSPAGTGTEAFF,TGTGCCAGCAGCCCCGCGGGTACGGGCACTGAAGCTTTCTTT
TRBV15,TRBJ1-2,NA,NA,CATSREQAGGGYTF,TGTGCCACCAGCAGGGAACAGGCGGGAGGGGGCTACACCTTC
TRBV7-9,TRBJ1-2,few,TRBD1,CASSTGGYGYTF,TGTGCCAGCAGCACAGGGGGCTATGGCTACACCTTC
TRBV25-1,TRBJ2-1,once,NA,CASSVRESAQFF,TGTGCCAGCAGTGTCCGGGAGTCGGCTCAGTTCTTC
TRBV10-3,TRBJ1-1,NA,TRBD1,CATKEPRPGQTMNTEAFF,TGTGCCACAAAAGAGCCCAGACCGGGACAGACTATGAACACTGAAGCTTTCTTT
TRBV30,TRBJ1-1,once,NA,CAWSGGSNTEAFF,TGTGCCTGGAGTGGGGGCTCGAACACTGAAGCTTTCTTT
TRBV7-9,TRBJ2-3,NA,NA,CASSLHYLADTQYF,TGTGCCAGCAGTTTACACTACTTGGCAGATACGCAGTATTTT
TRBV6-5,TRBJ2-4,NA,TRBD1,CASGQGTSLQYF,TGTGCCAGCGGACAGGGGACTTCGCTTCAGTACTTC
TRBV3-1/TRBV3-2,TRBJ1-5,once,TRBD1,CASSQDMGQGLSNQPQHF,TGTGCCAGCAGCCAAGATATGGGACAGGGTTTAAGCAATCAGCCCCAGCATTTT
TRBV15,TRBJ1-4,NA,NA,CATSRGAAVTDEKLFF,TGTGCCACCAGCAGAGGGGCCGCCGTAACGGATGAAAAACTGTTTTTT
TRBV24-1,TRBJ2-3,NA,NA,CATSDTLAADTQYF,TGTGCCACCAGTGACACACTAGCCGCAGATACGCAGTATTTT
TRBV4-1,TRBJ2-5,NA,NA,CASSHKSGYQETQYF,TGCGCCAGCAGCCATAAGTCGGGGTACCAAGAGACCCAGTACTTC
TRBV4-1,TRBJ1-2,NA,TRBD1,CASRQGDRADYGYTF,TGCGCCAGCAGACAAGGGGACAGGGCTGACTATGGCTACACCTTC
TRBV9,TRBJ2-1,NA,NA,CASSASLGRGQFF,TGTGCCAGCAGCGCCTCTTTGGGGCGTGGGCAGTTCTTC